This T cell receptor (beta chain) was retrieved from a study of shared clonotypes between healthy human individuals. Cells designated naive CD8 were CD45RO-negative and were positively selected for CCR7, with terminally differentiated effector memory CD45RA+ cells excluded. CDR1 is MGHRA and CDR2 is YSYEKL in the germline V gene. V was shortened by 1 base and J by 1 base, with 16 bases between the two germline ends. CDR3 length equals 18 residues. Some clones are missing from TCRdb's copy, which holds only in-frame ones; the method was immunoSEQ multiplex PCR. Altogether some 2,000,000 clones are present, about 95% being singletons, with the ten largest covering around 1.1%.

The material sequenced was naive CD8+ T cells sorted from blood. The J gene is TRBJ2-2, the V gene TRBV4-1; D is possibly TRBD1 (5 bases). The source of this sequence is a man younger than 35 in good health. CDR3 protein: CASSQGAEGHENTGELFF. As DNA, the CDR3 is TGCGCCAGCAGCCAAGGGGCGGAAGGACACGAGAACACCGGGGAGCTGTTTTTT.